The 2 T cell receptor beta chains reported below all come from one sample, sequenced in a study of T cell repertoires in cytomegalovirus infection. These receptors' antigens are unknown. TCRdb re-called the reads with MiXCR, one entry per CDR3 protein. Among around 800,000 distinct CDR3 sequences listed, around a third were seen once. The sample here was cultured CD8+ T cells from PBMCs, taken from culture after CMV antigen stimulation. Receptors were obtained from a human donor in good health (CMV status not recorded). Some clones in this sample may be carry-over from other donors' samples.

The chain has TRBV18 and TRBJ1-3; D not resolved. V gave up 0 bases and J gave up 9 bases, with 9 bases separating them. In germline, CDR1 is KGHSH, CDR2 LQKENI. This CDR3 spans 13 amino acids. The DNA of the CDR3 is TGTGCCAGCTCACCACCGGGAATGGGCACCATATATTTT. Translation: CASSPPGMGTIYF.

This clonotype occurred a few times. At one of its ends the junction is not consistent with the germline gene, which may arise from a read error. V is TRBV19 and J is TRBJ2-1; D is unclear. The CDR3 totals 13 residues. Germline CDR1 reads LNHDA; CDR2 reads SQIVND (reference sequence). CDR3 region: CASSLVAFHEQFF. The CDR3 region has the DNA TGTGCCAGTAGTCTAGTGGCTTTCCATGAGCAGTTCTTT.